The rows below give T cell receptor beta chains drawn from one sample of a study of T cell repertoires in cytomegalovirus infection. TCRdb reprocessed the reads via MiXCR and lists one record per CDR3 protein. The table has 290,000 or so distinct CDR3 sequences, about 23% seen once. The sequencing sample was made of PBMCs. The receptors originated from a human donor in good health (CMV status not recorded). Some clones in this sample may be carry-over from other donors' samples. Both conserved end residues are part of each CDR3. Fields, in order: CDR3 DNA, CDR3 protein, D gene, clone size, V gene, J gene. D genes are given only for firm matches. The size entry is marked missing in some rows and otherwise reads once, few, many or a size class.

TGCAGCTCGCAGGGTTTAGGAACAGATACGCAGTATTTT	CSSQGLGTDTQYF	-	-	TRBV29-1	TRBJ2-3
TGTGCCAGCATTTCGGGGCGGTCGAACACTGAAGCTTTCTTT	CASISGRSNTEAFF	-	-	TRBV7-2	TRBJ1-1
TGTGCCAGCAGTGACATGCTATACAATGAGCAGTTCTTC	CASSDMLYNEQFF	-	-	TRBV6-4	TRBJ2-1
TGTGCCAGCAGCGGGAGGAGCGCCTATAATTCACCCCTCCACTTT	CASSGRSAYNSPLHF	-	many	TRBV7-2	TRBJ1-6
TGTGCCAGCAGTGACAATACAGAGTACGAGCAGTACTTC	CASSDNTEYEQYF	-	-	TRBV25-1	TRBJ2-7
TGTGCCAGCAGCTTAAGGTGGAGCGGGGGGGCCTTTCGGTATGAGCAGTTCTTC	CASSLRWSGGAFRYEQFF	TRBD2	many	TRBV7-2	TRBJ2-1
TGTGCCAGCAGCTTAGGATGGGGGACTAGCGGGGTACAAGAGACCCAGTACTTC	CASSLGWGTSGVQETQYF	TRBD2	many	TRBV11-2	TRBJ2-5
TGTGCCAGCAGCCCTGACAGGAGCTCCTCCTACGAGCAGTACTTC	CASSPDRSSSYEQYF	-	many	TRBV7-2	TRBJ2-7
TGTGCCAGCAGTTCGAATAGTGTAACGGGAGGGACAAATGAGCAGTTCTTC	CASSSNSVTGGTNEQFF	TRBD2	-	TRBV12-3/TRBV12-4	TRBJ2-1
TGTGCCATCAGTGAGTCACTAGCGGACTACGAGCAGTACTTC	CAISESLADYEQYF	TRBD2	few	TRBV10-3	TRBJ2-7
TGTGCCAGCAGTTTCACAGGGGCCTCCCAAGAGACCCAGTACTTC	CASSFTGASQETQYF	TRBD1	-	TRBV12-3/TRBV12-4	TRBJ2-5
TGTGCCAGCAGCTTGGACAGGGCTGGGGCCAACGTCCTGACTTTC	CASSLDRAGANVLTF	TRBD1	many	TRBV7-2	TRBJ2-6
TGTGCCAGCAGTCCAGGACTAACCTTGGGGGGGGCCAACGTCCTGACTTTC	CASSPGLTLGGANVLTF	-	-	TRBV6-2/TRBV6-3	TRBJ2-6
TGCAGTGCTACTCCCCGGGACCGGCTGGATGGCTACACCTTC	CSATPRDRLDGYTF	-	-	TRBV20-1	TRBJ1-2
TGTGCCAGCAGCTTATTCTCCACTTCGAACACCGGGGAGCTGTTTTTT	CASSLFSTSNTGELFF	-	many	TRBV7-2	TRBJ2-2
TGTGCCAGCAGCCCCGGCCTGGCAGGGCATAGCAATCAGCCCCAGCATTTT	CASSPGLAGHSNQPQHF	-	few	TRBV7-2	TRBJ1-5
TGCGCCAGCAGCTCTGGACAGGTCACCGGGGAGCTGTTTTTT	CASSSGQVTGELFF	TRBD1	few	TRBV5-1	TRBJ2-2
TGTGCCAGCAGCTTAGTGAACACAGGGGCCCAGTACTTC	CASSLVNTGAQYF	TRBD1	many	TRBV7-2	TRBJ2-5
TGTGCCAGCAGCCAAGTCGCGGACCGCGGCAATCAGCCCCAGCATTTT	CASSQVADRGNQPQHF	-	-	TRBV4-2	TRBJ1-5
TGTGCCAGCAGGACAGGGGTTTACGAGCAGTACTTC	CASRTGVYEQYF	TRBD1	many	TRBV27	TRBJ2-7
TGCGCCAGCAGCGCCTCGGGACGGCCCGGGGGACATGAGCAGTTCTTC	CASSASGRPGGHEQFF	-	-	TRBV5-1	TRBJ2-1
TGCAGCGCTGGGAGTGGGATAAACACCGGGGAGCTGTTTTTT	CSAGSGINTGELFF	-	-	TRBV29-1	TRBJ2-2
TGTGCCACCGGGGAGACCGGGACAGGGGACGGGGAGCTGTTTTTT	CATGETGTGDGELFF	TRBD1	-	TRBV24-1	TRBJ2-2
TGTGCCACCAGTGACCCCAGGACAGAGATCCCACACAATGAGCAGTTCTTC	CATSDPRTEIPHNEQFF	-	-	TRBV24-1	TRBJ2-1